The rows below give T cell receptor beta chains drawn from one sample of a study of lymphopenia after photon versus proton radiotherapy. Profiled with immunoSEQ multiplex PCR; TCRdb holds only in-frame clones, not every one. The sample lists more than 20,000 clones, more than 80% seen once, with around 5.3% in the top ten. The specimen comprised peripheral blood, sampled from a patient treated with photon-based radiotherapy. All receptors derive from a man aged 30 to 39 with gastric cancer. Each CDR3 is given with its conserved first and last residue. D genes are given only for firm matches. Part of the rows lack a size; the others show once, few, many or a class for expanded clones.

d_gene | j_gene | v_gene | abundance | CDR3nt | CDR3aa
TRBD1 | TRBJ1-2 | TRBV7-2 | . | TGTGCCAGCACCCCCGGGACAGGGATCGGGTATGGCTACACCTTC | CASTPGTGIGYGYTF
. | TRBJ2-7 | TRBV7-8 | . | TGTGCCAGCAGCCTCGGGAGTGGGACCTACGAGCAGTACTTC | CASSLGSGTYEQYF
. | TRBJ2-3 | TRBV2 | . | TGTGCCAGCAGCGACCTGTGGGTCCCTAGCACAGATACGCAGTATTTT | CASSDLWVPSTDTQYF
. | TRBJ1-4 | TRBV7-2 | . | TGTGCCAGCAGCTTAGGCGTAATAACTAATGAAAAACTGTTTTTT | CASSLGVITNEKLFF
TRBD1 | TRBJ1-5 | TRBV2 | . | TGTGCCAGCAGTGACGACAGGGAAGGCGGCAATCAGCCCCAGCATTTT | CASSDDREGGNQPQHF
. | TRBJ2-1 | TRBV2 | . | TGTGCCAGCCCCTCGACAGCCTACAATGAGCAGTTCTTC | CASPSTAYNEQFF
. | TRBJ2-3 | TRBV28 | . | TGTGCCAGCAGGCAACCTGGAACAGATACGCAGTATTTT | CASRQPGTDTQYF
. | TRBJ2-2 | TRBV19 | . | TGTGCCAGTAGTCCATTCGGACTGAGCGACACCGGGGAGCTGTTTTTT | CASSPFGLSDTGELFF
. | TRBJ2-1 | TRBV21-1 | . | TGTGCCAGCAGCGGGGAAACAGGCGAGTTCTTC | CASSGETGEFF
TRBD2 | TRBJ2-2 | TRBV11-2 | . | TGTGCCAGCAGCCGACCTCTGGGTAGCGGGGACACCGGGGAGCTGTTTTTT | CASSRPLGSGDTGELFF
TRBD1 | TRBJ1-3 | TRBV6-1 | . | TGTGCCACTCAACAGGGGAGGTCCTCTGGAAACACCATATATTTT | CATQQGRSSGNTIYF
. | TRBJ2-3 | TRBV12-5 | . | TGTGCTAGTGGGAGAGGGAAAAACACAGATACGCAGTATTTT | CASGRGKNTDTQYF
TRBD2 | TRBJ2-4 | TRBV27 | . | TGTGCCAGCAGTTTATCGGGGGTAGCGGGAGTTACCAAAAACATTCAGTACTTC | CASSLSGVAGVTKNIQYF
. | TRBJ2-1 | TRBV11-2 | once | TGTGCCAGCAGCTTGGGGGACAATAATGAGCAGTTCTTC | CASSLGDNNEQFF
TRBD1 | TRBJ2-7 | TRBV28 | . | TGTGCCAGCAGGGTGGACAGGCGCTACGAGCAGTACTTC | CASRVDRRYEQYF
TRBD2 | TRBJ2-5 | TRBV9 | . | TGTGCCAGCAGCGGTGGGACTAGCGGAAAGCAGTACTTC | CASSGGTSGKQYF
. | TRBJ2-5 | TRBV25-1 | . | TGTGCCAGCAGTGAATATATTGGCAGGCAAGAGACCCAGTACTTC | CASSEYIGRQETQYF
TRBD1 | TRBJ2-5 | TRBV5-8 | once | TGTGCCAGCAGCTCCACAGGGGCGTGGGGAGAGACCCAGTACTTC | CASSSTGAWGETQYF
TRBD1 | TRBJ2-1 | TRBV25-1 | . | TGTGCCAGCAGTAGACAGGGGGCAATAGCTAGCGGCTTCTATGAGCAGTTCTTC | CASSRQGAIASGFYEQFF
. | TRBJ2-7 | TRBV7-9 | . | TGTGCCAGCAGCTTTTTGGGAGGCGGCAGGGAAGGCGAGCAGTACTTC | CASSFLGGGREGEQYF
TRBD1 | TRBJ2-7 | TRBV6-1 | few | TGTGCCAGCAGTGAAGAGACACAGGGGTACGAGCAGTACTTC | CASSEETQGYEQYF
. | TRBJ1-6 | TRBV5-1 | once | TGCGCCAGCAGCCCCGAACAGGGTAGGAATTCACCCCTCCACTTT | CASSPEQGRNSPLHF
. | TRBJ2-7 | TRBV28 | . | TGTGCCAGCAGGGCCTCCAGCTACGAGCAGTACTTC | CASRASSYEQYF
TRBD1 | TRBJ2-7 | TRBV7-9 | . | TGTGCCAGCAGCGGTGTGGGACAGGGGATCGACGAGCAGTACTTC | CASSGVGQGIDEQYF
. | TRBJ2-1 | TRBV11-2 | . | TGTGCCAGCAGCTTAGGAGCTAGGCAGGGTGAGCAGTTCTTC | CASSLGARQGEQFF
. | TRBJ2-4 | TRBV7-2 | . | TGTGCCAGCAGCCGCAGGGAACGGAACATTCAGTACTTC | CASSRRERNIQYF
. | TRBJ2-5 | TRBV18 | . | TGTGCCAGCTCACAAGGAAGCGAGACCCAGTACTTC | CASSQGSETQYF
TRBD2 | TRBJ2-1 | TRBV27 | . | TGTGCCAGCAGCCGAAAGCCGCCGGGACTAGCTGGCGGAGAGCAGTTCTTC | CASSRKPPGLAGGEQFF
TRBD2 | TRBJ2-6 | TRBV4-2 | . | TGTGCCAGCAGGACTAGCGGGGCCTCTGGGGCCAACGTCCTGACTTTC | CASRTSGASGANVLTF
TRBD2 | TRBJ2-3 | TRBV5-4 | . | TGTGCCAGCAGCTTGGGGGAAGGGCTAGCGGGAACAGATACGCAGTATTTT | CASSLGEGLAGTDTQYF
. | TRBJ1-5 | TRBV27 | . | TGTGCCAGCAGTTTAGTTGGGGGGAAACATCAGCCCCAGCATTTT | CASSLVGGKHQPQHF
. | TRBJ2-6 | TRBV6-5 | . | TGTGCCAGCAGTTACTCTAGTGCCAACGTCCTGACTTTC | CASSYSSANVLTF
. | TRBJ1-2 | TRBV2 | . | TGTGCCAGCAGCGCACAGGGAATGTCAGGCTACACCTTC | CASSAQGMSGYTF
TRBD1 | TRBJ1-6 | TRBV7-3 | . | TGTGCCAGCAGCTTAAGTGGGAGGGGGCAGGGGAATTCACCCCTCCACTTT | CASSLSGRGQGNSPLHF
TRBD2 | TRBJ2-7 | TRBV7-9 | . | TGTGCCAGCACTAGCGGGAGCTACGAGCAGTACTTC | CASTSGSYEQYF
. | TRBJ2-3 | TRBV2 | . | TGTGCCAGCAGTGACGAGGGGTGGGCGCAGTATTTT | CASSDEGWAQYF
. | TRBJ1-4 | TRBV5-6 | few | TGTGCCAGCAGCTTGGGAACTAATGAAAAACTGTTTTTT | CASSLGTNEKLFF
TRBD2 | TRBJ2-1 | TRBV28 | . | TGTGCCAGCAGTCCGACTAGCGGGAGCTTAAGTGAGCAGTTCTTC | CASSPTSGSLSEQFF
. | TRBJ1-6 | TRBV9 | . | TGTGCCAGCAGCGTAGGGATGGTACATTCACCCCTCCACTTT | CASSVGMVHSPLHF
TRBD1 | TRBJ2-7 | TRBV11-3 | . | TGTGCCAGCAGCTTAGGACAGGGGACCTACGAGCAGTACTTC | CASSLGQGTYEQYF
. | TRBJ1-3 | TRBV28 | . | TGTGCCAGCAGTTTCACTATGAGCTCTGGAAACACCATATATTTT | CASSFTMSSGNTIYF
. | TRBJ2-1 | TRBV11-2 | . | TGTGCCAGCCGCAAATCGGAGGACTACAATGAGCAGTTCTTC | CASRKSEDYNEQFF
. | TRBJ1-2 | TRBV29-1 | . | TGCAGCGTTTCATCGGTTCCTCCCGGCAGCTACACCTTC | CSVSSVPPGSYTF
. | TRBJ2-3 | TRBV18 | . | TGTGCCAGCTCACCCCGTAGGGGGAATGGAGGCACAGATACGCAGTATTTT | CASSPRRGNGGTDTQYF
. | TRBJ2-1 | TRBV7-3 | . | TGTGCCAGCAGCTTCGAGTCCTACAATGAGCAGTTCTTC | CASSFESYNEQFF